This TCR beta chain was captured in a study of cytomegalovirus exposure and HLA in healthy donors. About the study: Later, an analysis reported that the approximately 120 validation repertoires had used the same platform as the approximately 680 first-cohort repertoires. Study-wide results and limits: A few chains linked to CMV were shown in vitro to be specific for CMV antigens. Cytomegalovirus association was listed for 164 TCR beta chains.

With regard to this clone: Its matching antigen is unknown.

TCRdb's copy holds only in-frame clones and misses some; the assay was immunoSEQ multiplex PCR. The table shows roughly 63,000 clones, with around 90% occurring only once. This CDR3 contains 19 residues. Looked up from germline, CDR1 is SGHRS and CDR2 is YFSETQ. The V gene end was trimmed by 4 bases and the J gene end by 7 bases; junction bases not matched to a gene: 24. This chain joins TRBV5-1 and TRBJ2-3; the match to TRBD2 covers 7 bases. The receptor comes from a young woman in good health and CMV-seronegative. Material: PBMCs. The CDR3 region has the DNA TGCGCCAGCAGCCCTGTTAGGCCGGATACTAGCGTAGTTTCGTATACGCAGTATTTT. This codes for CASSPVRPDTSVVSYTQYF.